The 24 T cell receptor beta chains below all came from one sample that was sequenced in a study of control samples from healthy donors and cancer patients (dated by TCRdb to the early 2020s). Library preparation was by the immunoSEQ multiplex PCR assay. In its TCRdb copy, this immuneACCESS table keeps in-frame sequences only and misses some clones. Where compared with another copy, unresolved V genes explain less than half of these, and the others have no known cause. Counted in this sample were some 39,000 clones; around four fifths of them appeared once. Around a fifth of the sample is taken by the ten largest. Material: PBMCs. The receptors shown here come from a woman aged 55-75 years with lung cancer.

CDR3 in DNA: TGTGCCTGGAGTGCCCCTCTCCGGGCCTACATTCAGTACTTC. Encoded protein: CAWSAPLRAYIQYF. This chain links TRBV30 with TRBJ2-4, with D unclear. The length of the CDR3 is 14 residues. The V gene lost 1 base and the J gene lost 8 bases, with 15 bases spanning the gap. CDR1 is GTSNPN, CDR2 SVGIG, per germline (reference sequence).

As for this clone: Additional DNA sequences in this sample encode the identical CDR3. V usage is TRBV29-1 and J usage is TRBJ1-1; D unclear. This CDR3 is 11 amino acids long. Germline lookup yields CDR1 SQVTM and CDR2 ANQGSEA. V gave up 0 bases and J gave up 11 bases, with 10 bases separating them. The CDR3 DNA is TGCAGCGTTGAAGATAGAGGTTCTGCTTTCTTT. Amino acids: CSVEDRGSAFF.

The chain links TRBV10-3 to TRBJ2-7, with D maybe TRBD2 (5 bases). Germline V gene lookup returns CDR1 ENHRY and CDR2 SYGVKD. V was pared by 4 bases and J by 7 bases, with 11 bases between. The CDR3 extends over 12 amino acids. The CDR3 reads CAISVRDTEQYF. Written as DNA, the CDR3 is TGTGCCATCAGTGTACGGGATACGGAGCAGTACTTC.

The chain is built from TRBV10-2 and TRBJ1-1, with 9 nucleotides matching TRBD1. The CDR3 covers 14 residues. Looked up from germline, CDR1 is WSHSY and CDR2 is SAAADI. Trimming cost V 1 base and J 8 bases; bases outside gene matches: 5. CDR3 in DNA: TGCGCCAGCAGTGAGTATGCCGGGACAGGGGAAGCTTTCTTT. Its translation: CASSEYAGTGEAFF.

The chain joins TRBV20-1 to TRBJ1-2; no firm D call. Trimming removed 3 bases from V and 4 bases from J, with 9 bases in between. The germline CDR1 and CDR2 sequences are DFQATT and SNEGSKA (reference sequence). The CDR3 loop spans 12 amino acids. In DNA form, the CDR3 reads TGCAGTGCTAGTTCGGAGTCCTATGGCTACACCTTC. Its translation: CSASSESYGYTF.

This chain uses TRBV27 with TRBJ1-1, with a weak D call TRBD1 (6 bases). Trimming took 6 bases from V and 0 from J, leaving 11 bases between them. Germline V gene data show CDR1 as MNHEY and CDR2 as SMNVEV (reference sequence). The CDR3 has 14 amino acids. The CDR3 region has the DNA TGTGCCAGCAGAAGGGGACAACTGAACACTGAAGCTTTCTTT. It translates to CASRRGQLNTEAFF.

V and J are TRBV6-6 and TRBJ2-7; 9 bases match TRBD2. The CDR3 is 16 residues long. CDR1 is MNHNY and CDR2 is SVGAGI in the germline V gene (reference sequence). V was pared by 4 bases and J by 2 bases, with 9 bases of the junction left unmatched. The CDR3 DNA is TGTGCCAGCAGTTCCGCGACTAGCGGCACCCCCTACGAGCAGTACTTC. This gives the protein CASSSATSGTPYEQYF.

The chain recombines TRBV7-9 with TRBJ2-2, with TRBD1 as a possible D gene (6 bases). The germline V gene has CDR1 SEHNR and CDR2 FQNEAQ (reference sequence). The CDR3 has 13 residues. V was pared by 3 bases and J by 6 bases, with 8 bases between. In nucleotides, the CDR3 is TGTGCCAGCAGCTTCCCAGGGGCCGGGGAGCTGTTTTTT. This sequence encodes CASSFPGAGELFF.

This chain connects TRBV5-1 to TRBJ2-2, with 8 bases lining up with TRBD1. Germline-derived CDR1 and CDR2 are SGHRS and YFSETQ. V was pared by 8 bases and J by 6 bases, with 9 bases of the junction left unmatched. The CDR3 totals 14 residues. CDR3 region: CASKGQGGAGELFF. For the CDR3, the DNA is TGCGCCAGTAAAGGACAGGGAGGAGCCGGGGAGCTGTTTTTT.

This clone was recorded only once. The chain couples TRBV5-4 to TRBJ1-1; D unresolved. The CDR3 consists of 14 residues. Deletions cut 4 bases from V and 1 base from J, with 11 bases between. Germline CDR1 reads SGHNT; CDR2 reads YYREEE (reference sequence). CDR3 bases: TGTGCCAGCAGCCCGCCGTTACGGAACACTGAAGCTTTCTTT. This gives the protein CASSPPLRNTEAFF.

V and J are TRBV5-5 and TRBJ2-4; D possibly corresponds to TRBD2 (5 bases). Germline lookup yields CDR1 SGHKS and CDR2 YYEKEE (reference sequence). V dropped 4 bases and J dropped 6 bases, with 20 bases sitting between them. This CDR3 is built from 16 residues. CDR3 bases: TGTGCCAGCAGCCCGAGGTTAGCCCCAGAGGGAAACATTCAGTACTTC. Translation gives CASSPRLAPEGNIQYF.

The rearrangement joins TRBV18 to TRBJ2-3, with 8 bases fitting TRBD2. Germline V lookup: CDR1 KGHSH, CDR2 LQKENI. With 6 bases clipped from V and 2 bases from J, the junction kept 10 bases outside the gene matches. The CDR3 covers 16 residues. Here the CDR3 reads CASSLLSSGVTDTQYF. The CDR3, as DNA: TGTGCCAGCTCCCTCTTAAGTAGCGGGGTCACAGATACGCAGTATTTT.

This chain links TRBV12-3 or TRBV12-4 with TRBJ2-3, with 7 bases identical to TRBD1. This CDR3 has 12 amino acids. The V gene end was trimmed by 4 bases and the J gene end by 7 bases; junction bases not matched to a gene: 2. CDR3 bases: TGTGCCAGCAGTTCGACAGGGTATACGCAGTATTTT. Translation: CASSSTGYTQYF.

The chain uses TRBV5-6 and TRBJ1-2; D is perhaps TRBD1 (6 bases). From germline, CDR1 is SGHDT and CDR2 YYEEEE. The CDR3 totals 11 residues. V was pared by 3 bases and J by 8 bases, with 8 bases between. The CDR3 here is CASSSGDGYTF. The CDR3 region has the DNA TGTGCCAGCAGCTCAGGGGACGGCTACACCTTC.

This clone is labeled medium-sized. CDR3 loop: CASSSLAGGPYEQYF. The CDR3 bases are TGTGCCAGCAGCTCTCTAGCGGGAGGTCCCTACGAGCAGTACTTC. The V call is TRBV7-9, the J call TRBJ2-7; TRBD2 matches 11 bases. This CDR3 region has 15 residues. J lost 2 bases, V lost 4 bases, and 4 bases had no gene match. Germline V CDR1 and CDR2: SEHNR, FQNEAQ (reference sequence).

The chain carries TRBV19 and TRBJ2-7; a weak D match, TRBD2 (5 bases). Trimming removed 3 bases from V and 7 bases from J, with 7 bases in between. The V gene's germline CDR1 is LNHDA and CDR2 SQIVND (reference sequence). CDR3 length: 11 amino acids. The CDR3 protein is CASSMGEEQYF. As DNA, the CDR3 is TGTGCCAGTAGTATGGGAGAAGAGCAGTACTTC. Together with reference TRBV19 and TRBJ2-7, the CDR3 gives the full variable domain: DGGITQSPKYLFRKEGQNVTLSCEQNLNHDAMYWYRQDPGQGLRLIYYSQIVNDFQKGDIAEGYSVSREKKESFPLTVTSAQKNPTAFYLCASSMGEEQYFGPGTRLTVT.

The chain is built from TRBV15 and TRBJ2-1, with D perhaps matching TRBD1 (5 bases). Trimming removed 2 bases at V and 4 bases at J, with 15 bases between. The CDR3 consists of 16 residues. Germline V lookup: CDR1 LNHNV, CDR2 YYDKDF (reference sequence). The CDR3 region is CATSRPDRNHYNEQFF. The CDR3 DNA reads TGTGCCACCAGCAGACCTGACAGAAACCATTACAATGAGCAGTTCTTC.

V usage is TRBV5-1 and J usage is TRBJ2-2; the D gene is possibly TRBD2 (5 bases). From germline, CDR1 is SGHRS and CDR2 YFSETQ. V gave up 4 bases and J gave up 5 bases, with 12 bases separating them. The CDR3 spans 14 residues. CDR3 coding DNA: TGCGCCAGCAGCCTGGGAGTGGGAACCGGGGAGCTGTTTTTT. Translating it yields CASSLGVGTGELFF. Full variable domain (missing parts from reference TRBV5-1 and TRBJ2-2): KAGVTQTPRYLIKTRGQQVTLSCSPISGHRSVSWYQQTPGQGLQFLFEYFSETQRNKGNFPGRFSGRQFSNSRSEMNVSTLELGDSALYLCASSLGVGTGELFFGEGSRLTVL.

This clone has more than one count but fewer than ten. The chain employs TRBV19 and TRBJ1-1, with unresolved D. V lost 4 bases to trimming and J lost 6 bases, with 12 bases between them. CDR1 LNHDA and CDR2 SQIVND come from the germline V gene (reference sequence). This CDR3 region has 13 residues. The CDR3 DNA reads TGTGCCAGTAGTAGGGTTTTTTTTTCTGAAGCTTTCTTT. This sequence encodes CASSRVFFSEAFF.

This chain joins TRBV2 and TRBJ1-1; 7 nucleotides match TRBD1. Germline V CDR1 and CDR2: SNHLY, FYNNEI. This CDR3 comprises 14 residues. V shed 8 bases, J shed 7 bases, and the junction held 13 bases outside the gene matches. This chain's CDR3 is CASLIDRALGEAFF. The CDR3 DNA reads as TGTGCCAGCCTTATCGACAGGGCTCTCGGTGAAGCTTTCTTT.

The chain links TRBV4-2 to TRBJ1-1; 8 positions agree with TRBD1. The CDR3 sequence is 22 residues long. V shed 0 bases and J 5 bases; nucleotides not matched to a gene: 26. Germline values: CDR1 LGHNA, CDR2 YNFKEQ. Here the CDR3 DNA reads TGTGCCAGCAGCCAAGATTTTCACGCCGACAGGACAGGGAGGCCCGAACGGACTGAAGCTTTCTTT. It yields the protein CASSQDFHADRTGRPERTEAFF.

J is TRBJ1-1 and V is TRBV5-4, with D hard to call. From germline, CDR1 is SGHNT and CDR2 YYREEE (reference sequence). V was pared by 4 bases and J by 3 bases, with 7 bases between. This CDR3 region has 12 residues. CDR3 nucleotide sequence: TGTGCCAGCAGCGCACGTGACACTGAAGCTTTCTTT. Protein: CASSARDTEAFF.

V usage is TRBV2 and J usage is TRBJ1-4; no definite D call. V was shortened by 8 bases and J by 6 bases, with 16 bases between the two germline ends. Germline CDR1 reads SNHLY; CDR2 reads FYNNEI. The CDR3 covers 14 residues. The CDR3 DNA reads as TGTGCCAGCGGAGATGGCACCCGGTATGAAAAACTGTTTTTT. Translating gives CASGDGTRYEKLFF.

The gene calls are TRBV18 and TRBJ1-5; 9 bases agree with TRBD1. The V gene's germline CDR1 is KGHSH and CDR2 LQKENI. V shed 4 bases, J shed 4 bases, and the junction held 2 bases outside the gene matches. The CDR3 is 14 amino acids. CDR3 sequence: CASSLTGGNQPQHF. CDR3 DNA sequence: TGTGCCAGCTCACTGACAGGGGGTAATCAGCCCCAGCATTTT.